The clone carrying this TCR beta chain was recorded at least ten times. Its specificity is unknown. This sample was taken from a study of T-cell reconstitution after alpha-beta-depleted transplantation in children. Broader study findings: From surviving recipient T cells and thymic progenitors came the high day-60 TCRbeta diversity observed in some patients. Diversity and T-cell counts at one year after transplant derived mostly from new T cells. Several hundred rapidly expanded clones from non-depleted graft cells reportedly supplied alpha-beta T cells about two months post-transplant.

This sample's TCRbeta library carried unique molecular identifier barcodes. Each CDR3 protein is one row after TCRdb ran MiXCR on the PCR reads. The data hold 5,500 to 8,500 distinct CDR3 sequences, with approximately 5% observed a single time. The sample was PBMCs, mostly from graft donor cells, taken 180 days after TCRalphabeta/CD19-depleted stem cell transplant. This receptor was identified in a child less than two years old who had a stem cell transplant for acute myeloid leukemia, so the T cells may come from the graft donor.

The CDR3 is CASSPDLAGGQSYEQYF. In DNA form, the CDR3 reads TGTGCCAGCTCACCGGATCTAGCGGGAGGTCAATCCTACGAGCAGTACTTC. This chain uses TRBV18 with TRBJ2-7; 11 nucleotides line up with TRBD2. Looked up from germline, CDR1 is KGHSH and CDR2 is LQKENI. The CDR3 has 17 amino acids. Germline trimming cut 3 bases from V and 1 base from J; bases unmatched to any gene: 8.